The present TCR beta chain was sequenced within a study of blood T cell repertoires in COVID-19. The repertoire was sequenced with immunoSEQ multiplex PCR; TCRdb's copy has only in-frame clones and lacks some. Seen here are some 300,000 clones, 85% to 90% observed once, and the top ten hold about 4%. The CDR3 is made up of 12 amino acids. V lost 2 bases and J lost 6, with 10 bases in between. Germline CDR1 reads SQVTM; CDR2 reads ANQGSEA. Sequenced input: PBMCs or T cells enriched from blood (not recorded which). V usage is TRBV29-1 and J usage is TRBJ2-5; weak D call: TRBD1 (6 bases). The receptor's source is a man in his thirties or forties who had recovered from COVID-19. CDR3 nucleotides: TGCAGCGTTGAAACACAGGGAAAGACCCAGTACTTC. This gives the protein CSVETQGKTQYF.